The 12 T cell receptor beta chains below were found in one sample sequenced in a study of blood T cell repertoires in COVID-19 (dated by TCRdb to between 2020 and 2021). The library came from the immunoSEQ multiplex PCR assay. TCRdb holds this immuneACCESS table with in-frame rearrangements only. Some clones are missing; in checked studies, unresolved V genes explain under half, and the rest has no known cause. The sample table lists about 83,000 clones, roughly 82% of them with a count of one. The top ten clones comprise less than 20% of the sample. What was sequenced was peripheral blood. All receptors derive from a woman older than 75 with active or convalescent COVID-19.

The chain is built from TRBV9 and TRBJ2-5; tentative D call: TRBD1 (6 bases). Trimming shortened V by 4 bases and J by 7 bases, and 20 bases separated the two germline ends. CDR1 is SGDLS and CDR2 is YYNGEE in the germline V gene. The CDR3 consists of 15 residues. CDR3 nucleotides: TGTGCCAGCAGCTCCCGAGGGGGAGAAGGGGGGACCCAGTACTTC. It specifies CASSSRGGEGGTQYF.

The CDR3 nucleotides read TGCAGCGTTGAATCAGGAGGGGGCGGCGAGCAGTACTTC. Its translation is CSVESGGGGEQYF. The chain uses TRBV29-1 and TRBJ2-7; tentative D call: TRBD1 (7 bases). CDR3 length: 13 residues. Trimming left V 2 bases short and J 6 bases short, with 14 bases between. The germline CDR1 and CDR2 sequences are SQVTM and ANQGSEA.

The chain has TRBV28 and TRBJ1-6; 7 bases agree with TRBD1. Germline CDR1 and CDR2: MDHEN and SYDVKM. The length of the CDR3 is 12 residues. The junction had 3 bases not matched to a gene; V was cut back by 9 bases and J by 7 bases. CDR3 protein: CASQGDNSPLHF. The CDR3 nucleotides read TGTGCCAGTCAGGGGGACAATTCACCCCTCCACTTT.

In DNA, the CDR3 is TGTGCCACCAGTGCTACCTATAGCAATCAGCCCCAGCATTTT. Amino acid sequence: CATSATYSNQPQHF. The rearrangement joins TRBV24-1 to TRBJ1-5, with D hard to call. Germline-derived CDR1 and CDR2 are KGHDR and SFDVKD. This CDR3 has 14 residues. The V and J ends lost 5 bases and 0 bases respectively, with 7 bases between them.

The chain couples TRBV5-4 to TRBJ2-7, with D uncertain. The V end was cut by 0 bases, the J end by 0 bases, with 10 bases between. Germline V lookup: CDR1 SGHNT, CDR2 YYREEE (reference sequence). The CDR3 totals 15 residues. The CDR3 coding sequence is TGTGCCAGCAGCTTGGGCGGCCCGAGCTCCTACGAGCAGTACTTC. This codes for CASSLGGPSSYEQYF.

The chain combines TRBV18 with TRBJ1-5, with D hard to call. The germline V gene encodes CDR1 KGHSH and CDR2 LQKENI. With 1 base removed from V and 6 bases from J, the gap between germline ends came to 16 bases. The CDR3 covers 16 residues. The CDR3, as DNA: TGTGCCAGCTCACCACGTCAAATAAGCGGGGTTCAGCCCCAGCATTTT. It codes for CASSPRQISGVQPQHF.

The chain employs TRBV16 and TRBJ2-1; 8 bases line up with TRBD1. V lost 3 bases and J lost 8; bases outside the gene matches: 9. The CDR3 runs 15 residues. CDR1 KGHSY and CDR2 FQNENV come from the germline V gene. The CDR3 region has the DNA TGTGCCAGCAGCCAGATGGGACAGGTGGACTATGAGCAGTTCTTC. Its translation: CASSQMGQVDYEQFF.

The chain recombines TRBV2 with TRBJ2-1, with TRBD1 identical over 9 bases. With V trimmed by 4 bases and J by 4 bases, 8 bases remained unmatched. The germline V gene encodes CDR1 SNHLY and CDR2 FYNNEI. The CDR3 runs 16 residues. CDR3 sequence: CASSGARDREYNEQFF. For the CDR3, the DNA is TGTGCCAGCAGTGGAGCGAGGGACAGGGAATACAATGAGCAGTTCTTC.

The chain employs TRBV28 and TRBJ1-2; 7 bases match TRBD1. This CDR3 has 14 amino acids. J was trimmed by 5 bases and V by 2 bases; bases with no gene match: 5. Per the germline V gene, CDR1 is MDHEN and CDR2 is SYDVKM. CDR3 protein: CASSLAEQGYGYTF. The CDR3, as DNA: TGTGCCAGCAGTTTAGCCGAACAGGGGTATGGCTACACCTTC.

Only a few counts were recorded for this clone. This sequence joins TRBV7-8 and TRBJ2-2, with D maybe TRBD1 (5 bases). The CDR3 sequence is 19 residues long. Germline V gene data show CDR1 as SGHVS and CDR2 as FQNEAQ. V dropped 0 bases and J dropped 1 base, with 18 bases sitting between them. DNA of the CDR3: TGTGCCAGCAGCTTAGCTGTGAGACAGACCCGGCTGAACACCGGGGAGCTGTTTTTT. This translates into CASSLAVRQTRLNTGELFF.

The genes are TRBV11-2 and TRBJ2-3, with unresolved D. Germline values: CDR1 SGHAT, CDR2 FQNNGV. This CDR3 contains 17 residues. Trimming took 4 bases from V and 0 from J, leaving 17 bases between them. The CDR3 nucleotides read TGTGCCAGCAGCTCATGGGCGTCCCTCATTAGCACAGATACGCAGTATTTT. Amino acids: CASSSWASLISTDTQYF.

This clone was seen a handful of times. The J gene is TRBJ2-1, the V gene TRBV3-1 (or the pseudogene TRBV3-2), with 9 bases identical to TRBD2. V lost 4 bases to trimming and J lost 7 bases; unmatched junction nucleotides: 11. CDR1 LGHDT and CDR2 YNNKEL come from the germline V gene (reference sequence). This CDR3 has 16 residues. CDR3 protein: CASSPPLRGGWNEQFF. CDR3 DNA sequence: TGTGCCAGCAGCCCACCCCTGCGGGGGGGCTGGAATGAGCAGTTCTTC.